The following is a TCR beta chain sequence with its context. The data derive from a study of blood T cell repertoires in COVID-19. Generated by immunoSEQ multiplex PCR, the TCRdb table keeps only in-frame clones and is missing some. This repertoire shows more than 250,000 clones, approximately 85% found once; its top ten account for around 0.7%. The CDR3 length is 14 residues. V was shortened by 2 bases and J by 3 bases, with 11 bases between the two germline ends. From germline, CDR1 is LGHDT and CDR2 YNNKEL (reference sequence). This sequence joins TRBV3-1 (or the pseudogene TRBV3-2) and TRBJ2-7, with a possible D match to TRBD1 (6 bases). Sample: peripheral blood. This clonotype originated in a human donor in a cohort sampled during active COVID-19. Here the CDR3 reads CASSQMTGRYEQYF. For the CDR3, the DNA is TGTGCCAGCAGCCAAATGACAGGACGCTACGAGCAGTACTTC.